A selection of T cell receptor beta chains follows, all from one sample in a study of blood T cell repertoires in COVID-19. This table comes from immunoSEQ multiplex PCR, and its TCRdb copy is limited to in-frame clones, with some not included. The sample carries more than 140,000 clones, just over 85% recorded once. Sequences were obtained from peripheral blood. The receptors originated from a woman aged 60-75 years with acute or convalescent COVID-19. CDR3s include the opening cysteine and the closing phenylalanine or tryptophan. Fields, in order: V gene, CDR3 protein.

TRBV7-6,CASSLDSRGAYEQYF
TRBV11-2,CASSSGQLETQYF
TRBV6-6,CASTHTDRGSADTQYF
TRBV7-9,CASSLGQPPYEQYF
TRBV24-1,CATSDLLFGAPKSSYEQYF
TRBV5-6,CASSSENYGYTF
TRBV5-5,CASSLGGTTYNEQFF
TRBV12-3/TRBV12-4,CASRDLTGAQHF
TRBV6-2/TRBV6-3,CASSYLAGAGEQYF
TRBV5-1,CASSLGGTSGADEQFF
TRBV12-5,CASAPYRSGNTIYF
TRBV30,CAWSRITGGGNQPQHF
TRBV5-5,CASSSDYPEGTDTQYF
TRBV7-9,CASSKGQTATNYGYTF
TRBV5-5,CASSLVTGRAPYEQYF
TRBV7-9,CASSPWTGHYEQYF